This TCR beta chain stems from a study of T cell responses to AZD1222 COVID-19 vaccine. Whole-study results and caveats: The study sampled repertoires only after the peak T cell response. Nearly half of the spike-specific TCRs reportedly recognize variant regions that carry no mutations. Seropositivity was recorded at baseline in only 6 or 7 AZD1222 recipients. Spike-wide coverage was observed for vaccine-associated CD4 TCRs, with dominant responses at 160-218 and 743-854.

TCRdb keeps only in-frame clones here, not all; method: immunoSEQ multiplex PCR. The sample shows roughly 66,000 clones, 70% to 90% of them seen only once. Comment on this clone: The antigen remains unidentified.

With V trimmed by 6 bases and J by 2 bases, 3 bases remained unmatched. CDR3 length: 13 residues. Germline V CDR1 and CDR2: MDHEN, SYDVKM. The receptor's source is an adult who received the MenACWY meningococcal vaccine as a control. The sample here was peripheral blood, taken 28 days after the second dose of the MenACWY control vaccine. This chain uses TRBV28 with TRBJ1-2; 7 bases agree with TRBD1. CDR3 nucleotide sequence: TGTGCCAGCAGCCCGGACAGGAACTATGGCTACACCTTC. Protein product: CASSPDRNYGYTF.